These 9 T cell receptor beta chains were sequenced from one sample in a study of tumor-infiltrating lymphocytes in primary liver carcinoma. cDNA specific to TCR beta was made from approximately 0.55 ug of total RNA, with a constant-region primer employed for priming. Slightly modified ARM-PCR served as the procedure for the TCR beta libraries. These libraries came from three rounds of nested multiplex PCR. A C-beta reverse primer was combined with TRBV1-TRBV30 forward primers in the first two PCR rounds, and each round had 9 to 10 cycles. Via MiXCR, TCRdb re-called the multiplex PCR reads, giving one row per CDR3 protein. The profile covers some 180,000 distinct CDR3 sequences, with about 60% appearing a single time and under 75% taken by the ten largest. Unsorted whole blood supplied the RNA, and germline DNA was extracted too. The sequencing sample was made of peripheral blood. All receptors come from a man aged 35-49 years with primary liver carcinoma and hepatitis B virus infection.

On this clonotype itself: Because it lacks the conserved phenylalanine or tryptophan at the end, this CDR3 is likely a read error. The rearrangement links TRBV10-3 to TRBJ2-3, with no clear D. This CDR3 comprises 11 residues. The V gene lost 5 bases and the J gene lost 3 bases, with 3 bases spanning the gap. CDR1 is ENHRY and CDR2 is SYGVKD in the germline V gene. CDR3 DNA: TGTGCCATCAGTTCGACAGATACGCAGTATCTT. It specifies CAISSTDTQYL.

This clonotype has a handful of counts. The V call is TRBV12-3 or TRBV12-4, the J call TRBJ1-5, with a tentative D call TRBD1 (5 bases). The CDR3 totals 17 residues. Trimming took off 3 bases at V and 2 bases at J, with 17 bases between the two ends. The CDR3 here is CASSLGTGLQGNQPQHF. The CDR3, as DNA: TGTGCCAGCAGTTTGGGTACAGGCCTTCAGGGCAATCAGCCCCAGCATTTT.

This clonotype has at least ten counts. The J gene is TRBJ2-1, the V gene TRBV11-3, with 12 bases identical to TRBD2. The ends lost 5 bases at V and 8 bases at J; junction bases unmatched: 10. Germline V CDR1 and CDR2: SGHNT, YENEEA. This CDR3 has 16 amino acids. CDR3 nucleotide sequence: TGTGCCAGCAGCGCCCGACTAGCGGGAGCAGTCGATGAGCAGTTCTTC. It encodes CASSARLAGAVDEQFF. Filled out from reference TRBV11-3 and TRBJ2-1, the complete variable domain reads EAGVVQSPRYKIIEKKQPVAFWCNPISGHNTLYWYLQNLGQGPELLIRYENEEAVDDSQLPKDRFSAERLKGVDSTLKIQPAELGDSAVYLCASSARLAGAVDEQFFGPGTRLTVL.

Worth noting for this clonotype: Just one base apart from a much larger clone, this may be a read error. V usage is TRBV11-2 and J usage is TRBJ1-1, with D perhaps matching TRBD1 (5 bases). Deletions cut 5 bases from V and 4 bases from J, with 14 bases between. CDR1 is SGHAT and CDR2 is FQNNGV in the germline V gene. CDR3 length equals 14 residues. The CDR3 region has the DNA TGTGCCAGCAGCACAACTTCAGGGAGCACTGAAGCTTTCTTT. Its translation: CASSTTSGSTEAFF.

As for this clonotype: A junction end diverges from the germline sequence, so it may reflect a read error. V usage is TRBV11-2 and J usage is TRBJ1-2, with TRBD1 as a possible D gene (5 bases). Per germline, CDR1 SGHAT and CDR2 FQNNGV. The CDR3 is 15 residues long. CDR3 nucleotide sequence: TGTGCCGGCAGCTCGAACTCCGGGACTATCGGATGCTACACCTTC. Protein product: CAGSSNSGTIGCYTF.

About this clonotype itself: A read error may account for a junction end that differs from germline. V gene TRBV5-1 combines with J gene TRBJ2-5, with TRBD2 matching over 7 bases. This CDR3 region has 15 residues. Germline V lookup: CDR1 SGHRS, CDR2 YFSETQ. CDR3 loop: CASNLTASGRETQYF. For the CDR3, the DNA is TGCGCCAGCAACTTGACCGCTAGCGGTAGGGAGACCCAGTACTTC.

A word on this clonotype: Likely a read error: the CDR3 ends without its conserved phenylalanine or tryptophan. J is TRBJ1-5 and V is TRBV6-6; TRBD1 matches 8 bases. The CDR3 sequence is 16 residues long. Germline values: CDR1 MNHNY, CDR2 SVGAGI (reference sequence). V was clipped by 2 bases and J by 6 bases; unmatched bases: 9. CDR3: CASSYLGTGDGQPQHL. CDR3 DNA: TGTGCCAGCAGTTACCTGGGGACAGGCGACGGTCAGCCCCAGCATCTT.

This clonotype turned up a few times. Because it lacks the conserved phenylalanine or tryptophan at the end, this CDR3 is likely a read error. It is unclear where the CDR3 begins or ends on the DNA, so no DNA is shown, and the CDR3 is as TCRdb lists it. The chain links TRBV12-3 or TRBV12-4 to TRBJ2-1; no DNA check was done on the table's D call, TRBD2. The CDR3 is made up of 11 amino acids, end residues included. CDR3 region: CASGKSGITFS.

The chain joins TRBV29-1 to TRBJ2-1; D ambiguous. Looked up from germline, CDR1 is SQVTM and CDR2 is ANQGSEA. This CDR3 region has 15 residues. CDR3 loop: CNVWPPSSSYNEQFF. The CDR3 DNA is TGCAACGTGTGGCCTCCCTCCAGCTCCTACAATGAGCAGTTCTTC.